Detailed here is one TCR beta chain. The CDR3 length is 12 residues. Trimming took 3 bases from V and 2 from J, leaving 3 bases between them. This sample was taken from a study of immune characterization of retroperitoneal liposarcoma. MiXCR was run by TCRdb on the PCR reads, yielding one entry per CDR3 protein. The table has roughly 11,000 distinct CDR3 sequences, over 25% seen once. The sequence derives from a male donor with retroperitoneal liposarcoma. Sequenced: tumor tissue. The chain recombines TRBV12-3 or TRBV12-4 with TRBJ2-3; D remains ambiguous. CDR3 DNA sequence: TGTGCCAGCAGTTTTAACACAGATACGCAGTATTTT. The encoded protein is CASSFNTDTQYF.